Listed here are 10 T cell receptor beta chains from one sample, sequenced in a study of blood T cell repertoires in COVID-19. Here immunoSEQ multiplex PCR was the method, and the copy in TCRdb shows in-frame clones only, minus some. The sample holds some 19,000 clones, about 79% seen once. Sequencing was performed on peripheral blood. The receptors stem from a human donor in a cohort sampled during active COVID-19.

CDR3 sequence: CASSSYRGQVETQYF. CDR3 nucleotide sequence: TGTGCCAGCAGTTCTTACAGGGGGCAGGTAGAGACCCAGTACTTC. This chain links TRBV27 with TRBJ2-5, with TRBD1 identical over 9 bases. The CDR3 sequence is 15 residues long. V lost 4 bases, J lost 4 bases, and 7 bases stayed unmatched. Germline V gene lookup returns CDR1 MNHEY and CDR2 SMNVEV (reference sequence).

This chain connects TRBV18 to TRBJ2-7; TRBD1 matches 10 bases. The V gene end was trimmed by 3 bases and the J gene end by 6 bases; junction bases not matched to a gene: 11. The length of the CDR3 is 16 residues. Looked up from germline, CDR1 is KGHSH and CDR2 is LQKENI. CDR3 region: CASSPRTGGSGGEQYF. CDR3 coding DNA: TGTGCCAGCTCACCGCGGACAGGGGGATCAGGTGGCGAGCAGTACTTC. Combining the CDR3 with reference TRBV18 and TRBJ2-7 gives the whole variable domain NAGVMQNPRHLVRRRGQEARLRCSPMKGHSHVYWYRQLPEEGLKFMVYLQKENIIDESGMPKERFSAEFPKEGPSILRIQQVVRGDSAAYFCASSPRTGGSGGEQYFGPGTRLTVT.

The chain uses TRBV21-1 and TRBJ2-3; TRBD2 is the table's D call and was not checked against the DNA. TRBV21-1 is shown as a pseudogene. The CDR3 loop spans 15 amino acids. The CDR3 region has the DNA TGTGCCAGCACCCCCCCTAGCGGGAGGCCAGATACGCAGTATTTT. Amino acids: CASTPPSGRPDTQYF.

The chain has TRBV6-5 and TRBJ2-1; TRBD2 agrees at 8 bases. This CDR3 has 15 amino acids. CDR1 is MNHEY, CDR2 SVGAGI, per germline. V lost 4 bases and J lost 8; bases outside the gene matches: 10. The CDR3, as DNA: TGTGCCAGCAGTTCCCAGCGGGAGAGGAGGCATGAGCAGTTCTTC. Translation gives CASSSQRERRHEQFF.

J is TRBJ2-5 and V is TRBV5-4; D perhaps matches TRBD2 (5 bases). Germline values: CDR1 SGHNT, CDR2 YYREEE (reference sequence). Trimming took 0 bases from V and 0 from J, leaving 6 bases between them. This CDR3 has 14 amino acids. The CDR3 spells CASSLGGNQETQYF. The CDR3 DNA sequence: TGTGCCAGCAGCTTGGGAGGGAACCAAGAGACCCAGTACTTC.

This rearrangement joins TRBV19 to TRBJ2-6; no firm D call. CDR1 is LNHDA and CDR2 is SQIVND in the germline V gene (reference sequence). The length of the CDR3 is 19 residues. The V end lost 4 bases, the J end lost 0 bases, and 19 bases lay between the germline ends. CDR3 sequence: CASSSSHSTSLSGANVLTF. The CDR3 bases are TGTGCCAGTAGTAGTTCCCACAGTACTTCCCTCTCTGGGGCCAACGTCCTGACTTTC.

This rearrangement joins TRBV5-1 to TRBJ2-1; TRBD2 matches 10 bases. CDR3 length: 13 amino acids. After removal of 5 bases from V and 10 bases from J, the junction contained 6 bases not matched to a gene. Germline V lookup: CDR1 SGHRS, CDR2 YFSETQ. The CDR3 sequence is CASRIIAGGEQFF. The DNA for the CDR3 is TGCGCCAGCAGAATAATAGCGGGAGGAGAGCAGTTCTTC.

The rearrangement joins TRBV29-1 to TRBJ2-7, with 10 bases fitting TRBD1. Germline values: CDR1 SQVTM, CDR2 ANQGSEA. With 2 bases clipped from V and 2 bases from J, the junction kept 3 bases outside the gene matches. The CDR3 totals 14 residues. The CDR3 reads CSVETGQGPYEQYF. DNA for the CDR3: TGCAGCGTTGAAACGGGACAGGGGCCCTACGAGCAGTACTTC.

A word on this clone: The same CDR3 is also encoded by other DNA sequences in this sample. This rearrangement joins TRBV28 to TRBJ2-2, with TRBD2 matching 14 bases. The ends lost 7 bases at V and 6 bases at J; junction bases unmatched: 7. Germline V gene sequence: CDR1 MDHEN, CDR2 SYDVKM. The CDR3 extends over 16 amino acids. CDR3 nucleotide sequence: TGTGCCAGCACTTTCCAGGGACTAGCGGGAGCCGGGGAGCTGTTTTTT. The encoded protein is CASTFQGLAGAGELFF. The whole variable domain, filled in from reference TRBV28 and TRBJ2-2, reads DVKVTQSSRYLVKRTGEKVFLECVQDMDHENMFWYRQDPGLGLRLIYFSYDVKMKEKGDIPEGYSVSREKKERFSLILESASTNQTSMYLCASTFQGLAGAGELFFGEGSRLTVL.

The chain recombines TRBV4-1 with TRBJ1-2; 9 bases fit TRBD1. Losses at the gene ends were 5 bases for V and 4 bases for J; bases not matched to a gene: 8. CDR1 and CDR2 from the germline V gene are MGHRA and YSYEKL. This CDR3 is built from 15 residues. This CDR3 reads CASSGRTGAGYGYTF. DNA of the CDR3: TGCGCCAGCAGCGGACGGACAGGGGCGGGCTATGGCTACACCTTC.